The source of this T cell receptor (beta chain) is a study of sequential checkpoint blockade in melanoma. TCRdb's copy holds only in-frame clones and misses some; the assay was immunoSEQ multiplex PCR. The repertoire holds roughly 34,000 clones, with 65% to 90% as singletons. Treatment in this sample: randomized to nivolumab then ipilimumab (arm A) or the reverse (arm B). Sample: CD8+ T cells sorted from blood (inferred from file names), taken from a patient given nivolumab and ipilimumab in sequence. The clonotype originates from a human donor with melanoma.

The CDR3 DNA reads as TGTGCCAGCAGCCCCGGGGGGGACCCGACAGAGACCCAGTACTTC. It encodes CASSPGGDPTETQYF. This rearrangement joins TRBV9 to TRBJ2-5; TRBD2 matches 8 bases. V shed 4 bases, J shed 4 bases, and the junction held 9 bases outside the gene matches. The CDR3 totals 15 residues. Germline V CDR1 and CDR2: SGDLS, YYNGEE. The whole variable domain, remainder taken from reference TRBV9 and TRBJ2-5, is DSGVTQTPKHLITATGQRVTLRCSPRSGDLSVYWYQQSLDQGLQFLIQYYNGEERAKGNILERFSAQQFPDLHSELNLSSLELGDSALYFCASSPGGDPTETQYFGPGTRLLVL.